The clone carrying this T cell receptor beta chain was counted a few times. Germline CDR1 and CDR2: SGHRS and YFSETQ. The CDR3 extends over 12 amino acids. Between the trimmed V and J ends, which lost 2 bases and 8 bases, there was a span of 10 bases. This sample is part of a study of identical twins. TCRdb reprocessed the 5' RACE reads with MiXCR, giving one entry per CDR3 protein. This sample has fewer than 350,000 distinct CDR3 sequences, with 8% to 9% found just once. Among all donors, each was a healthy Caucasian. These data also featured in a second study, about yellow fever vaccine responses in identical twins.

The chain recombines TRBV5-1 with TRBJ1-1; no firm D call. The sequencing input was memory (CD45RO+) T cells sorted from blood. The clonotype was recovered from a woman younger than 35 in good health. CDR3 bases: TGCGCCAGCAGCTTCAACGGCCAGGAAGCTTTCTTT. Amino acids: CASSFNGQEAFF. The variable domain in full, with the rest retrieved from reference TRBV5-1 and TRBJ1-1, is KAGVTQTPRYLIKTRGQQVTLSCSPISGHRSVSWYQQTPGQGLQFLFEYFSETQRNKGNFPGRFSGRQFSNSRSEMNVSTLELGDSALYLCASSFNGQEAFFGQGTRLTVV.